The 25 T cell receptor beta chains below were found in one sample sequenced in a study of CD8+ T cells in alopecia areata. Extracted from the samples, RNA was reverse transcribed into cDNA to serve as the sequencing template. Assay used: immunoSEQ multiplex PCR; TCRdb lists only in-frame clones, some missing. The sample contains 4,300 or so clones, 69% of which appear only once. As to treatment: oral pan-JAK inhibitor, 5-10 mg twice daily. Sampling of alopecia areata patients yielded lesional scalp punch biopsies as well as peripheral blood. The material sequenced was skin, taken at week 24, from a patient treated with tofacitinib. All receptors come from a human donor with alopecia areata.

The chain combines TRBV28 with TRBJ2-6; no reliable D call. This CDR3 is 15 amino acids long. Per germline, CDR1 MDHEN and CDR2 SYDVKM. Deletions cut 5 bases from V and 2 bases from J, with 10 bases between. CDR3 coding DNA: TGTGCCAGCAGTCCGACTCCCACTGGGGCCAACGTCCTGACTTTC. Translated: CASSPTPTGANVLTF.

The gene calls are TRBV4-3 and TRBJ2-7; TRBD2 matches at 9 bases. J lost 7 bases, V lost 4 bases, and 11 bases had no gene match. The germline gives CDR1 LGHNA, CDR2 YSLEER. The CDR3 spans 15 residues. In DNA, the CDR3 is TGCGCCAGCAGCCCGACCTCAGGTCTAGCGGGGGAGCAGTACTTC. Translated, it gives CASSPTSGLAGEQYF.

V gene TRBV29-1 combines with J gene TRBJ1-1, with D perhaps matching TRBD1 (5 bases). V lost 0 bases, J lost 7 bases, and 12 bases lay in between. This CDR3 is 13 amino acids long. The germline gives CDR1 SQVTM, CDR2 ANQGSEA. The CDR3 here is CSVEDRDSGEAFF. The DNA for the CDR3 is TGCAGCGTTGAAGACAGGGATTCAGGTGAAGCTTTCTTT.

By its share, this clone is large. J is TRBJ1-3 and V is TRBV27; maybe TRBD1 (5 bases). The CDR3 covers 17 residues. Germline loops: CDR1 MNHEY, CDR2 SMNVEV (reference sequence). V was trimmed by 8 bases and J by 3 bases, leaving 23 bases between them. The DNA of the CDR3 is TGTGCCAGCGGGCTTCCAAGGGGTTTCTGGGGTGGAAACACCATATATTTT. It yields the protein CASGLPRGFWGGNTIYF.

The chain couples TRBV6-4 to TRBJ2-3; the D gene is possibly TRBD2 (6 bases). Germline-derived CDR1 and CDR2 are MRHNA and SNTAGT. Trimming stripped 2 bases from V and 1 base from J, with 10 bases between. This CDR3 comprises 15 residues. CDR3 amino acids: CASSDGTGGTDTQYF. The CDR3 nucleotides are TGTGCCAGCAGTGACGGAACGGGAGGCACAGATACGCAGTATTTT.

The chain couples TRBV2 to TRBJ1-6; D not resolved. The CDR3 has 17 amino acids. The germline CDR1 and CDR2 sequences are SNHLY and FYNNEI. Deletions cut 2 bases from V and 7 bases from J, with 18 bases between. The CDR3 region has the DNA TGTGCCAGCAGTGAATTATCAATGAGGACGGGCAATTCACCCCTCCACTTT. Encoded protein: CASSELSMRTGNSPLHF.

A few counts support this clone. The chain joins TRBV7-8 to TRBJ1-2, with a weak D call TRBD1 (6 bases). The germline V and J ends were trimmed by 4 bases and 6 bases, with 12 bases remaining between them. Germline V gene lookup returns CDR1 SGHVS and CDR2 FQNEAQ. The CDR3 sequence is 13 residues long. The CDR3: CASSWGQSDGYTF. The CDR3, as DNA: TGTGCCAGCAGCTGGGGGCAAAGTGATGGCTACACCTTC.

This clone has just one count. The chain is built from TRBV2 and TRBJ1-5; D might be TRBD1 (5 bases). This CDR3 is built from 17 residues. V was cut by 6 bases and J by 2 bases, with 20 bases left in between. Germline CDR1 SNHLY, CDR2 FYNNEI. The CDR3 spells CASRPEAGALGNQPQHF. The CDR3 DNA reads TGTGCCAGCAGGCCCGAGGCTGGGGCGTTGGGCAATCAGCCCCAGCATTTT.

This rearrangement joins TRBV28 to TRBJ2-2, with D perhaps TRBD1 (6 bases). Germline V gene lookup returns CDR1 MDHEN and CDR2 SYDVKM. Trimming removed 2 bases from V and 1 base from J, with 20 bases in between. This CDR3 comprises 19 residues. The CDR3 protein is CASSLGTRRLPVNTGELFF. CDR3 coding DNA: TGTGCCAGCAGTTTAGGGACAAGGAGGCTACCGGTGAACACCGGGGAGCTGTTTTTT.

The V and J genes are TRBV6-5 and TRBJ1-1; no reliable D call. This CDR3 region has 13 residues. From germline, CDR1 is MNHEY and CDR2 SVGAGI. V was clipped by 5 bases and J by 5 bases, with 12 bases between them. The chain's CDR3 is CASSPQHATEAFF. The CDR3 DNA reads TGTGCCAGCAGTCCTCAGCATGCGACTGAAGCTTTCTTT.

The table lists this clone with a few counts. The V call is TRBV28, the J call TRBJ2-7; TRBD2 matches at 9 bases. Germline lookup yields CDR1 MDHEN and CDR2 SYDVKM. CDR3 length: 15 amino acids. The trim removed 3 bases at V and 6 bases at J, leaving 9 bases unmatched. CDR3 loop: CASSLASGASPEQYF. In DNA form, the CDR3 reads TGTGCCAGCAGTTTGGCTAGCGGGGCCTCTCCCGAGCAGTACTTC.

CDR3 nucleotide sequence: TGTGCCAGCAGTTACTCTAAACAGGGTGGAACAGATACGCAGTATTTT. Translated: CASSYSKQGGTDTQYF. The rearrangement joins TRBV6-5 to TRBJ2-3; possible D gene TRBD1, 6 bases. The CDR3 contains 16 residues. Trimming shortened V by 0 bases and J by 3 bases, and 13 bases separated the two germline ends. From germline, CDR1 is MNHEY and CDR2 SVGAGI.

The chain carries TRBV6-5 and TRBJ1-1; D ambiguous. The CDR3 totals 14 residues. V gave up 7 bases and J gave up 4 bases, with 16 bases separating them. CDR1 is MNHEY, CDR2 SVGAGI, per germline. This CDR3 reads CASNHGGPSTEAFF. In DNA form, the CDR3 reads TGTGCCAGCAACCACGGCGGGCCGTCCACTGAAGCTTTCTTT.

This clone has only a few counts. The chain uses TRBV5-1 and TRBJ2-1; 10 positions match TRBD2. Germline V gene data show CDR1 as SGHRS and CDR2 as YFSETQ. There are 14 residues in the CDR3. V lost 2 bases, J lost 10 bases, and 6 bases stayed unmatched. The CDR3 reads CASSLSGGADEQFF. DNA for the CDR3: TGCGCCAGCAGCTTAAGCGGGGGGGCCGACGAGCAGTTCTTC.

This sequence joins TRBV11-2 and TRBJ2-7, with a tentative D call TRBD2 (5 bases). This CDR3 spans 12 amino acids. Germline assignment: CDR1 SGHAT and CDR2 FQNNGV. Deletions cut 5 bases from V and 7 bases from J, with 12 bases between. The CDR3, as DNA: TGTGCCAGCAGCCCTCTAGCCCAAGAGCAGTACTTC. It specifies CASSPLAQEQYF. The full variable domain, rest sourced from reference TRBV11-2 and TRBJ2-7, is EAGVAQSPRYKIIEKRQSVAFWCNPISGHATLYWYQQILGQGPKLLIQFQNNGVVDDSQLPKDRFSAERLKGVDSTLKIQPAKLEDSAVYLCASSPLAQEQYFGPGTRLTVT.

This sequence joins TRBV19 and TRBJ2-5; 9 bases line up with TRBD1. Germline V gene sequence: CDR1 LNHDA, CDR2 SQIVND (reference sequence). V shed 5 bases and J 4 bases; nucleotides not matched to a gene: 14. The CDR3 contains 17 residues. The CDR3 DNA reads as TGTGCCAGTAGTTTCCAGTACGGGACAGGGTGGCCAGAGACCCAGTACTTC. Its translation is CASSFQYGTGWPETQYF.

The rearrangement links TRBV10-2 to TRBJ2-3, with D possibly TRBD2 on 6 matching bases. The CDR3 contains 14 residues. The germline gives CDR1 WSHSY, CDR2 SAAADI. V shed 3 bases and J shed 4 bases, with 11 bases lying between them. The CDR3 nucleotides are TGCGCCAGCAGTGATGCCGGGAGTGCAGATACGCAGTATTTT. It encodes CASSDAGSADTQYF.

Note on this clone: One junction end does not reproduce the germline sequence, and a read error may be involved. CDR3 amino acids: CASSFSGENQETQYF. CDR3 in DNA: TGTGCCAGCAGCTTTAGCGGGGAGAACCAAGAGACCCAGTACTTC. The gene calls are TRBV5-3 and TRBJ2-5; 8 nucleotides line up with TRBD2. TRBV5-3 is given ORF status, its function remaining uncertain. The CDR3 has 15 residues.

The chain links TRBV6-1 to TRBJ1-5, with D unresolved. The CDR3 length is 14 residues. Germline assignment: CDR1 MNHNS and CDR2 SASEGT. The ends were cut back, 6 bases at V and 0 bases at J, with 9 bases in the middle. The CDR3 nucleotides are TGTGCCAGCAGGAAGGAGAATAGCAATCAGCCCCAGCATTTT. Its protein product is CASRKENSNQPQHF.

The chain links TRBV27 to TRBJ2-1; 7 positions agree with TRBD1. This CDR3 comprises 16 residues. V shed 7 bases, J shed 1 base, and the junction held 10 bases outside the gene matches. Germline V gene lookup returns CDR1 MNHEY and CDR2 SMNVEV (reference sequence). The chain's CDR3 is CASKIGQVKSYNEQFF. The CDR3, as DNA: TGTGCCAGCAAGATTGGACAGGTAAAGTCCTACAATGAGCAGTTCTTC.

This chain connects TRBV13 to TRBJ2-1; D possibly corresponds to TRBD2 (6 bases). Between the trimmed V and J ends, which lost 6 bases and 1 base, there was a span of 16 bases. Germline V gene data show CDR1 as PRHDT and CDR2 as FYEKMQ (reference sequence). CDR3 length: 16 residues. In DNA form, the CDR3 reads TGTGCCAGCAGACCTCCGGGACTCCGGTCCTACAATGAGCAGTTCTTC. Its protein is CASRPPGLRSYNEQFF.

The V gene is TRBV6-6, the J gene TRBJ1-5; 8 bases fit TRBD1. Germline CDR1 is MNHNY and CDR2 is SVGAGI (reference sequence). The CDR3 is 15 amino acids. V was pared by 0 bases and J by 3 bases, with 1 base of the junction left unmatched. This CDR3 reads CASSYSDRDNQPQHF. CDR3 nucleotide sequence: TGTGCCAGCAGTTACTCGGACAGGGACAATCAGCCCCAGCATTTT.

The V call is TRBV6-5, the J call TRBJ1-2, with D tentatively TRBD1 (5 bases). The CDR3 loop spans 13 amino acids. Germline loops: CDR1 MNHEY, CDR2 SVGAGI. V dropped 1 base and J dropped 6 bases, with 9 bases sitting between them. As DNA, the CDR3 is TGTGCCAGCAGTTACTTGTGGGGGGATGGCTACACCTTC. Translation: CASSYLWGDGYTF.

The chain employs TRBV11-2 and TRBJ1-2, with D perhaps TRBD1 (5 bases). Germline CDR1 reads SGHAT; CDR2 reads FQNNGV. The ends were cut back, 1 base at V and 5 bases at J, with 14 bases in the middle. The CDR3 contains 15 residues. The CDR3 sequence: CASSLAPGLGYGYTF. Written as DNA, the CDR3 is TGTGCCAGCAGCTTAGCTCCAGGGTTGGGGTATGGCTACACCTTC. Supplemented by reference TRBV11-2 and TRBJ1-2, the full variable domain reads EAGVAQSPRYKIIEKRQSVAFWCNPISGHATLYWYQQILGQGPKLLIQFQNNGVVDDSQLPKDRFSAERLKGVDSTLKIQPAKLEDSAVYLCASSLAPGLGYGYTFGSGTRLTVV.

The CDR3 region is CASSRRLASNEQFF. The DNA of the CDR3 is TGCGCCAGCAGCCGCCGACTAGCGAGTAATGAGCAGTTCTTC. V usage is TRBV4-3 and J usage is TRBJ2-1, with 8 bases matching TRBD2. The CDR3 sequence is 14 residues long. With V trimmed by 4 bases and J by 7 bases, 6 bases remained unmatched. Germline V gene sequence: CDR1 LGHNA, CDR2 YSLEER.